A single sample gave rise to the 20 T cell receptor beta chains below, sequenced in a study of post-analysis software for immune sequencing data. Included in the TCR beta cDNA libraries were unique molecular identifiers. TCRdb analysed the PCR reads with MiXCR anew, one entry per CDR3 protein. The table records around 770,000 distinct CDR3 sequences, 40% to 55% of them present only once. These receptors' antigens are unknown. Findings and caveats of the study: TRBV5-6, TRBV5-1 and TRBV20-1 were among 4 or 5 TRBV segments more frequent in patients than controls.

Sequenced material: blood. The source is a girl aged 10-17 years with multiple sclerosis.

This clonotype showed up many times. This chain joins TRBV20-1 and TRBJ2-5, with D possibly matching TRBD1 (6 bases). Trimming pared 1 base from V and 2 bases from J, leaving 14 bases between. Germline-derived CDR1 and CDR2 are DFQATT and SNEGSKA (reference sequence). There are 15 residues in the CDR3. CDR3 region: CSARVVPGVQETQYF. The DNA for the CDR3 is TGCAGTGCTAGAGTCGTACCAGGGGTTCAAGAGACCCAGTACTTC.

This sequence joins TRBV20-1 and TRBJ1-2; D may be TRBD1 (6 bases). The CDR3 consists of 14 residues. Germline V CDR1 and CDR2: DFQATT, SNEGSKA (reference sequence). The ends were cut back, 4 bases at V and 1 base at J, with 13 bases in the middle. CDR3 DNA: TGCAGTGCTACCCAGGGGACCGGTAACTATGGCTACACCTTC. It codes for CSATQGTGNYGYTF.

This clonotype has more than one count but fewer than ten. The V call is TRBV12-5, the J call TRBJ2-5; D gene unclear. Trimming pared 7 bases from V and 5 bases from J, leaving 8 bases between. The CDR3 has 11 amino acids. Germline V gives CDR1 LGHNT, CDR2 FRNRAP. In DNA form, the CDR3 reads TGTGCTAGTGCCGACGGCGAGACCCAGTACTTC. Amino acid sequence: CASADGETQYF. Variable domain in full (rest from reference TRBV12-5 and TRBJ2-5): DARVTQTPRHKVTEMGQEVTMRCQPILGHNTVFWYRQTMMQGLELLAYFRNRAPLDDSGMPKDRFSAEMPDATLATLKIQPSEPRDSAVYFCASADGETQYFGPGTRLLVL.

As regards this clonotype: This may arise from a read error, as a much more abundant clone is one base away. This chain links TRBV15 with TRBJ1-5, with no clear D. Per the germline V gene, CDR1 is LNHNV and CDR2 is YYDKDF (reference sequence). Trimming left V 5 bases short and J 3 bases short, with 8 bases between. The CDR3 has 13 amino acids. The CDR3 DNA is TGTGCCACCAGCCACGGCGACAATCAGCCCCAGCATTTT. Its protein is CATSHGDNQPQHF.

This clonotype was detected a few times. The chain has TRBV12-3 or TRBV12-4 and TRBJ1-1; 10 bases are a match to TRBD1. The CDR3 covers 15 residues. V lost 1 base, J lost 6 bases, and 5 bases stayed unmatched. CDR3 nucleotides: TGTGCCAGCAGTTTAGGGACAGGGGGAGGGGCTGAAGCTTTCTTT. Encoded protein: CASSLGTGGGAEAFF.

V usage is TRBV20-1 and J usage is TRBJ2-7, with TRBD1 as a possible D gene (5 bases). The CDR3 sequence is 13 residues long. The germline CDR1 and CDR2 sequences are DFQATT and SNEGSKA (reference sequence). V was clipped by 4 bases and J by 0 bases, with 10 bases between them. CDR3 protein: CSAIGQGSYEQYF. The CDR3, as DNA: TGCAGTGCTATCGGCCAGGGCTCCTACGAGCAGTACTTC.

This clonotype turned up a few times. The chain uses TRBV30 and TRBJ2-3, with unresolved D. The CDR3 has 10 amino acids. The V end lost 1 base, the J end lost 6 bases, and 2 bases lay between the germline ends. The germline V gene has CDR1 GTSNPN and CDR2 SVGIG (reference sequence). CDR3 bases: TGTGCCTGGAGTGGTGATACGCAGTATTTT. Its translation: CAWSGDTQYF.

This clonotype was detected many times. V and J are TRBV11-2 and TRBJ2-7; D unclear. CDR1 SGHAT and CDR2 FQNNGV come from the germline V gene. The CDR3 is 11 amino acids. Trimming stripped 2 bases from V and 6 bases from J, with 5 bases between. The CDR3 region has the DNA TGTGCCAGCAGCTTACAATCCGAGCAGTACTTC. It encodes CASSLQSEQYF.

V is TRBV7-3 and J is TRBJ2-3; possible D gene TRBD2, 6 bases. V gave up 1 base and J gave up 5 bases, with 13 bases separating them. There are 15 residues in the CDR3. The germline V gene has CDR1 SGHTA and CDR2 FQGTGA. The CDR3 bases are TGTGCCAGCAGCTTAAGACCCTTGGGGGGAGATACGCAGTATTTT. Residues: CASSLRPLGGDTQYF.

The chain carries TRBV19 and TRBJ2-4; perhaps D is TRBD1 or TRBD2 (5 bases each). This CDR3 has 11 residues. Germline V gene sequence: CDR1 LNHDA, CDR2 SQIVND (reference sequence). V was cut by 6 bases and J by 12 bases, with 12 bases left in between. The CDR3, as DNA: TGTGCCAGTAGCGTGGAGGACACTCAGTACTTC. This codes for CASSVEDTQYF.

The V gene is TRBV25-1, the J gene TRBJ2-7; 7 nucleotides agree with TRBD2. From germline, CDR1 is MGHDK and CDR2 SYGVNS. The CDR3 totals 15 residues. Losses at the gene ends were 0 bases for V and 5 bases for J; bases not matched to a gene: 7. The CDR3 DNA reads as TGTGCCAGCAGTGAATACGGTCCTAGCGGCCACGAGCAGTACTTC. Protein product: CASSEYGPSGHEQYF.

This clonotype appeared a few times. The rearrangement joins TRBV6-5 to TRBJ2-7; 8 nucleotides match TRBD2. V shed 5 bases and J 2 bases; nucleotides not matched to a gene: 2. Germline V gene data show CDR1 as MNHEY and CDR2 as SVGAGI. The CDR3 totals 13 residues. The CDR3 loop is CASSRGLAYEQYF. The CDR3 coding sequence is TGTGCCAGCAGTCGGGGACTAGCCTACGAGCAGTACTTC.

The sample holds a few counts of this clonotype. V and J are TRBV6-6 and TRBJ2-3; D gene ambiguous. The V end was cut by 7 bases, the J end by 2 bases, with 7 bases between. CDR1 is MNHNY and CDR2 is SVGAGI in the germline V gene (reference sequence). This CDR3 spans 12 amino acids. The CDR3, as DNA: TGTGCCAGCAAGGATCCCACAGATACGCAGTATTTT. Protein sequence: CASKDPTDTQYF.

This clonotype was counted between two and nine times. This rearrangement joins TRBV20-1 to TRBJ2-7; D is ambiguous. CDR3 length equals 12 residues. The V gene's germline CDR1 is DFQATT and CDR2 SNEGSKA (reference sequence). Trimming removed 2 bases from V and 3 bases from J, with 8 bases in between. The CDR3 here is CSARRDVYEQYF. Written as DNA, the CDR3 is TGCAGTGCTAGAAGAGATGTCTACGAGCAGTACTTC.

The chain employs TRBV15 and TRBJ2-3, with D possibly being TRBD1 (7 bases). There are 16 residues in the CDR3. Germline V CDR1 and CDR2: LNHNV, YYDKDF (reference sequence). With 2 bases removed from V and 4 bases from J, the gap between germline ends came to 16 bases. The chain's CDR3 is CATSRNTGGGADTQYF. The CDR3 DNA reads TGTGCCACCAGCAGAAATACAGGAGGGGGCGCAGATACGCAGTATTTT. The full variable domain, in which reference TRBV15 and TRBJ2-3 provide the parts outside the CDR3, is DAMVIQNPRYQVTQFGKPVTLSCSQTLNHNVMYWYQQKSSQAPKLLFHYYDKDFNNEADTPDNFQSRRPNTSFCFLDIRSPGLGDTAMYLCATSRNTGGGADTQYFGPGTRLTVL.

The CDR3 region has the DNA TGTGCCAGCAGCTCGGCCCCCGGGACAGGGCCTGGGTCGGGCTACGAGCAGTACTTC. Amino acids: CASSSAPGTGPGSGYEQYF. The chain carries TRBV7-9 and TRBJ2-7; 9 bases align to TRBD1. Germline V lookup: CDR1 SEHNR, CDR2 FQNEAQ (reference sequence). The CDR3 totals 19 residues. V lost 4 bases, J lost 3 bases, and 19 bases stayed unmatched.

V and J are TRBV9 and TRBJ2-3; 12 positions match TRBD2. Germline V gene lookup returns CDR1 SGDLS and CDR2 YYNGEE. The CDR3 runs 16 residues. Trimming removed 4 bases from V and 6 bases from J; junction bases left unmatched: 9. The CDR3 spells CASSSDLAGGSDTQYF. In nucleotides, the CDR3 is TGTGCCAGCAGCTCGGACCTAGCGGGAGGGTCGGATACGCAGTATTTT.

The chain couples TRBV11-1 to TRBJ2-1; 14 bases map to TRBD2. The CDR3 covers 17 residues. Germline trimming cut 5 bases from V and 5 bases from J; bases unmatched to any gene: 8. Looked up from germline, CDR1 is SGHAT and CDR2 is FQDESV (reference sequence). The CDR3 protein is CASSPGLAGGFDNEQFF. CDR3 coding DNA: TGTGCCAGCAGCCCTGGACTAGCGGGAGGTTTTGACAATGAGCAGTTCTTC.

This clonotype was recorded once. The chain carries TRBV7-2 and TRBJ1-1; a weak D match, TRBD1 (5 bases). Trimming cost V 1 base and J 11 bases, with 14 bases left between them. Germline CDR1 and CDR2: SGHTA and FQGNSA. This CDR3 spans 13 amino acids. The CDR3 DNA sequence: TGTGCCAGCAGCTTAGGACGAACCGAGGGGGCTTTCTTT. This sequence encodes CASSLGRTEGAFF. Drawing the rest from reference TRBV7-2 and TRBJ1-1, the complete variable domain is GAGVSQSPSNKVTEKGKDVELRCDPISGHTALYWYRQSLGQGLEFLIYFQGNSAPDKSGLPSDRFSAERTGGSVSTLTIQRTQQEDSAVYLCASSLGRTEGAFFGQGTRLTVV.

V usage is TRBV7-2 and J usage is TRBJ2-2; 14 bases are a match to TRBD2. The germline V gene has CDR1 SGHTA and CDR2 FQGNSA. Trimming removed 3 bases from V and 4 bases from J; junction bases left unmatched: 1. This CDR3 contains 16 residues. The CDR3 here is CASSFGLAGGTGELFF. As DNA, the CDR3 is TGTGCCAGCAGCTTCGGACTAGCGGGAGGCACCGGGGAGCTGTTTTTT.